This entry lists 27 T cell receptor beta chains sequenced from one sample in a study of T-cell reconstitution after alpha-beta-depleted transplantation in children. Unique molecular identifiers were incorporated into the prepared TCRbeta library. Each CDR3 protein is one row after TCRdb ran MiXCR on the PCR reads. In the table there are 700,000 to 850,000 distinct CDR3 sequences, approximately 15% of which are singletons. The source material was PBMCs, mostly from graft donor cells, sampled 360 days after TCRalphabeta/CD19-depleted stem cell transplant. Source of these receptors: a male patient aged 10 to 17 who had a stem cell transplant for acute lymphoblastic leukemia, so the T cells may come from the graft donor.

This clonotype appeared a few times. The chain employs TRBV14 and TRBJ2-3; D unresolved. This CDR3 comprises 13 residues. The V and J ends lost 8 bases and 2 bases respectively, with 11 bases between them. Germline CDR1 reads SGHDN; CDR2 reads FVKESK. The CDR3 bases are TGTGCCAGCCACCCGGTTCTCACAGATACGCAGTATTTT. Amino acid sequence: CASHPVLTDTQYF.

The chain recombines TRBV5-1 with TRBJ2-7; 8 bases line up with TRBD1. There are 15 residues in the CDR3. Germline V lookup: CDR1 SGHRS, CDR2 YFSETQ. The junction had 7 bases not matched to a gene; V was cut back by 3 bases and J by 2 bases. CDR3 bases: TGCGCCAGCAGCTCTCCCTACAGGGGGACCTACGAGCAGTACTTC. Translation: CASSSPYRGTYEQYF.

This clonotype was picked up a small number of times. The chain employs TRBV5-1 and TRBJ1-5; TRBD1 might be the D (5 bases). Germline V gives CDR1 SGHRS, CDR2 YFSETQ. With 0 bases removed from V and 6 bases from J, the gap between germline ends came to 13 bases. The CDR3 totals 15 residues. CDR3 residues: CASSLGGEQGQPQHF. The CDR3 bases are TGCGCCAGCAGCTTGGGGGGTGAGCAGGGTCAGCCCCAGCATTTT.

V gene TRBV5-4 combines with J gene TRBJ1-1; D is perhaps TRBD1 (5 bases). Germline-derived CDR1 and CDR2 are SGHNT and YYREEE (reference sequence). Trimming pared 0 bases from V and 0 bases from J, leaving 18 bases between. The CDR3 consists of 18 residues. CDR3: CASSLGGHSGGMNTEAFF. Here the CDR3 DNA reads TGTGCCAGCAGCTTGGGCGGACATTCGGGGGGGATGAACACTGAAGCTTTCTTT. Complete variable domain (other parts from reference TRBV5-4 and TRBJ1-1): ETGVTQSPTHLIKTRGQQVTLRCSSQSGHNTVSWYQQALGQGPQFIFQYYREEENGRGNFPPRFSGLQFPNYSSELNVNALELDDSALYLCASSLGGHSGGMNTEAFFGQGTRLTVV.

The sample holds many counts of this clonotype. The rearrangement links TRBV12-3 or TRBV12-4 to TRBJ1-3; the D gene is possibly TRBD1 (5 bases). Trimming took 6 bases from V and 0 from J, leaving 18 bases between them. The CDR3 has 17 amino acids. This CDR3 reads CASSLRTGTVSGNTIYF. CDR3 nucleotides: TGTGCCAGCAGCCTCCGAACAGGCACGGTCTCTGGAAACACCATATATTTT.

This clonotype was seen a handful of times. CDR3 residues: CASSYAGLAVKNIQYF. The CDR3 region has the DNA TGTGCCAGCAGCTATGCCGGACTAGCAGTCAAAAACATTCAGTACTTC. The chain uses TRBV7-2 and TRBJ2-4, with TRBD2 matching over 8 bases. The CDR3 has 16 amino acids. The germline V gene has CDR1 SGHTA and CDR2 FQGNSA. V was clipped by 4 bases and J by 3 bases; unmatched bases: 8. Complete variable domain (other parts from reference TRBV7-2 and TRBJ2-4): GAGVSQSPSNKVTEKGKDVELRCDPISGHTALYWYRQSLGQGLEFLIYFQGNSAPDKSGLPSDRFSAERTGGSVSTLTIQRTQQEDSAVYLCASSYAGLAVKNIQYFGAGTRLSVL.

The chain has TRBV18 and TRBJ2-7, with a weak D call TRBD2 (7 bases). This CDR3 has 16 amino acids. Germline CDR1 reads KGHSH; CDR2 reads LQKENI. V was pared by 1 base and J by 0 bases, with 13 bases between. DNA for the CDR3: TGTGCCAGCTCACCACTGGACAGCGGGGTCTCCTACGAGCAGTACTTC. Protein sequence: CASSPLDSGVSYEQYF.

This clonotype has more than one count but fewer than ten. This rearrangement joins TRBV12-3 or TRBV12-4 to TRBJ1-3; D not resolved. Trimming removed 6 bases at V and 0 bases at J, with 12 bases between. The CDR3 runs to 15 residues. In nucleotides, the CDR3 is TGTGCCAGCAGCCCCTGGACCTTCTCTGGAAACACCATATATTTT. Its translation is CASSPWTFSGNTIYF.

This clonotype was seen at least ten times. The rearrangement uses TRBV5-1 and TRBJ2-1; a weak D match, TRBD2 (5 bases). CDR1 is SGHRS and CDR2 is YFSETQ in the germline V gene. Trimming shortened V by 5 bases and J by 7 bases, and 10 bases separated the two germline ends. This CDR3 region has 12 residues. Here the CDR3 DNA reads TGCGCCAGCAGTCATAGCGAGAATGAGCAGTTCTTC. Encoded protein: CASSHSENEQFF.

V and J are TRBV28 and TRBJ2-7, with TRBD1 matching over 9 bases. The CDR3 has 13 residues. In germline, CDR1 is MDHEN, CDR2 SYDVKM. With V trimmed by 5 bases and J by 9 bases, 8 bases remained unmatched. The CDR3 sequence: CASSLRDRAGQYF. For the CDR3, the DNA is TGTGCCAGCAGTCTGAGGGACAGGGCAGGGCAGTACTTC. Full variable domain (rest looked up from reference TRBV28 and TRBJ2-7): DVKVTQSSRYLVKRTGEKVFLECVQDMDHENMFWYRQDPGLGLRLIYFSYDVKMKEKGDIPEGYSVSREKKERFSLILESASTNQTSMYLCASSLRDRAGQYFGPGTRLTVT.

A few counts support this clonotype. The chain is built from TRBV10-3 and TRBJ2-7; 8 bases agree with TRBD1. J was trimmed by 5 bases and V by 6 bases; bases with no gene match: 12. In germline, CDR1 is ENHRY, CDR2 SYGVKD. The CDR3 sequence is 15 residues long. The CDR3 loop reads CAISDKTGDFNEQYF. CDR3 nucleotide sequence: TGTGCCATCAGCGACAAGACAGGGGATTTTAACGAGCAGTACTTC.

This clonotype was detected a few times. This rearrangement joins TRBV12-3 or TRBV12-4 to TRBJ2-1, with 12 bases aligning to TRBD2. Trimming at V came to 6 bases and at J to 4 bases, leaving 4 bases not matched to a gene. This CDR3 contains 15 residues. CDR3 sequence reads: CASRSGLAGYNEQFF. Written as DNA, the CDR3 is TGTGCCAGCAGGTCGGGACTAGCGGGTTACAATGAGCAGTTCTTC.

This clonotype showed up many times. The CDR3 DNA reads as TGCGCCAGCAGCCCGGGACAGTCCTCCTACAATGAGCAGTTCTTC. Its protein is CASSPGQSSYNEQFF. This chain links TRBV5-1 with TRBJ2-1, with 7 bases that match TRBD1. Germline trimming cut 4 bases from V and 0 bases from J; bases unmatched to any gene: 4. The CDR3 has 15 residues. The V gene's germline CDR1 is SGHRS and CDR2 YFSETQ.

This clonotype was detected ten times or more. The chain combines TRBV18 with TRBJ1-2; D may be TRBD1 (6 bases). The length of the CDR3 is 15 residues. The germline CDR1 and CDR2 sequences are KGHSH and LQKENI. Trimming left V 6 bases short and J 0 bases short, with 14 bases between. CDR3 DNA: TGTGCCAGCTCGGAAGGACAGAGGGCTAACTATGGCTACACCTTC. Translating gives CASSEGQRANYGYTF.

The rearrangement uses TRBV27 and TRBJ2-1; tentatively, D is TRBD1 (6 bases). The CDR3 is made up of 13 amino acids. The germline V gene encodes CDR1 MNHEY and CDR2 SMNVEV (reference sequence). Trimming pared 4 bases from V and 7 bases from J, leaving 11 bases between. CDR3 sequence reads: CASSWGPRNEQFF. CDR3 sequence (DNA): TGTGCCAGCAGTTGGGGGCCCAGAAATGAGCAGTTCTTC.

This clonotype was seen many times. The chain employs TRBV20-1 and TRBJ2-7; 11 nucleotides agree with TRBD2. Germline lookup yields CDR1 DFQATT and CDR2 SNEGSKA (reference sequence). This CDR3 spans 16 amino acids. J gave up 4 bases and V 0 bases, and 8 bases lay outside the gene matches. This CDR3 reads CSARDWTSGHPYEQYF. CDR3 DNA: TGCAGTGCTAGAGATTGGACTAGCGGGCACCCTTACGAGCAGTACTTC.

This clonotype occurred many times. The V and J genes are TRBV18 and TRBJ2-5; 7 bases line up with TRBD1. CDR3 length: 15 residues. Germline V lookup: CDR1 KGHSH, CDR2 LQKENI. The ends lost 3 bases at V and 5 bases at J; junction bases unmatched: 9. This CDR3 reads CASSPHRGPLETQYF. As DNA, the CDR3 is TGTGCCAGCTCACCGCACAGGGGCCCCTTGGAGACCCAGTACTTC.

The V gene is TRBV10-2, the J gene TRBJ2-5; D unresolved. The CDR3 totals 12 residues. Trimming left V 6 bases short and J 1 base short, with 6 bases between. Germline CDR1 is WSHSY and CDR2 is SAAADI. As DNA, the CDR3 is TGCGCCAGCAGGACATTCCAAGAGACCCAGTACTTC. This translates into CASRTFQETQYF.

This clonotype has a handful of counts. This chain links TRBV9 with TRBJ2-7; D is ambiguous. The ends were cut back, 4 bases at V and 6 bases at J, with 17 bases in the middle. Looked up from germline, CDR1 is SGDLS and CDR2 is YYNGEE. The CDR3 sequence is 14 residues long. The chain's CDR3 is CASSSRGPTSEQYF. DNA of the CDR3: TGTGCCAGCAGCTCCCGAGGACCTACCTCCGAGCAGTACTTC. Full variable domain (outside the CDR3, taken from reference TRBV9 and TRBJ2-7): DSGVTQTPKHLITATGQRVTLRCSPRSGDLSVYWYQQSLDQGLQFLIQYYNGEERAKGNILERFSAQQFPDLHSELNLSSLELGDSALYFCASSSRGPTSEQYFGPGTRLTVT.

This clonotype was seen repeatedly, ten times or more. At one end, the junction sequence differs from germline, possibly due to a read error. This chain links TRBV29-1 with TRBJ2-1; a possible D gene is TRBD1 (6 bases). Germline CDR1 reads SQVTM; CDR2 reads ANQGSEA. The CDR3 has 14 residues. The CDR3 sequence is CSVPNRDGYSEQFF. As DNA, the CDR3 is TGCAGCGTTCCCAACAGGGATGGTTACAGTGAGCAGTTCTTC.

In this sample, this clonotype turned up many times. The rearrangement links TRBV5-1 to TRBJ2-7; unclear D gene. The germline V and J ends were trimmed by 0 bases and 1 base, with 8 bases remaining between them. CDR1 is SGHRS and CDR2 is YFSETQ in the germline V gene. The CDR3 spans 14 residues. CDR3 amino acids: CASSLGALSYEQYF. The DNA of the CDR3 is TGCGCCAGCAGCTTGGGTGCTTTATCCTACGAGCAGTACTTC.

This clonotype was found many times. The rearrangement uses TRBV18 and TRBJ2-3, with 13 bases identical to TRBD2. This CDR3 is 17 amino acids long. J lost 4 bases, V lost 3 bases, and 7 bases had no gene match. Germline loops: CDR1 KGHSH, CDR2 LQKENI. The CDR3 DNA sequence: TGTGCCAGCTCACCTCGGACTAGCGGGAGAGGGGCAGATACGCAGTATTTT. Protein product: CASSPRTSGRGADTQYF. Full variable domain (remainder filled in from reference TRBV18 and TRBJ2-3): NAGVMQNPRHLVRRRGQEARLRCSPMKGHSHVYWYRQLPEEGLKFMVYLQKENIIDESGMPKERFSAEFPKEGPSILRIQQVVRGDSAAYFCASSPRTSGRGADTQYFGPGTRLTVL.

The J gene is TRBJ2-1, the V gene TRBV6-1, with 7 nucleotides matching TRBD2. The junction had 19 bases not matched to a gene; V was cut back by 5 bases and J by 9 bases. The CDR3 consists of 17 residues. The germline V gene has CDR1 MNHNS and CDR2 SASEGT. Here the CDR3 DNA reads TGTGCCAGCAGTCCCAAGACGCCGAAACTAGGGAGGGGTGAGCAGTTCTTC. It is translated as CASSPKTPKLGRGEQFF.

This sequence joins TRBV12-3 or TRBV12-4 and TRBJ1-3, with unresolved D. This CDR3 has 15 amino acids. V shed 6 bases and J shed 0 bases, with 12 bases lying between them. CDR3 protein: CASRSGIYSGNTIYF. The CDR3 DNA sequence: TGTGCCAGCAGGTCGGGGATCTACTCTGGAAACACCATATATTTT.

This clonotype was seen a handful of times. The V gene is TRBV9, the J gene TRBJ2-2, with unresolved D. The V gene's germline CDR1 is SGDLS and CDR2 YYNGEE. Trimming removed 0 bases at V and 3 bases at J, with 9 bases between. The CDR3 has 15 amino acids. The CDR3 reads CASSVAVVYTGELFF. CDR3 nucleotides: TGTGCCAGCAGCGTAGCGGTGGTGTACACCGGGGAGCTGTTTTTT.

The chain joins TRBV5-1 to TRBJ1-1, with D tentatively TRBD1 (5 bases). CDR3 length: 14 amino acids. V lost 0 bases and J lost 5, with 11 bases in between. Per the germline V gene, CDR1 is SGHRS and CDR2 is YFSETQ. The CDR3 DNA follows: TGCGCCAGCAGCTTGGTTGTGGGGGGGACTGAAGCTTTCTTT. Translation gives CASSLVVGGTEAFF.

Ten or more counts support this clonotype. The V call is TRBV15, the J call TRBJ2-2, with D maybe TRBD2 (6 bases). Per germline, CDR1 LNHNV and CDR2 YYDKDF (reference sequence). Deletions cut 9 bases from V and 0 bases from J, with 11 bases between. CDR3 size: 14 residues. This CDR3 is CATNGGPNTGELFF. DNA for the CDR3: TGTGCCACGAACGGGGGACCGAACACCGGGGAGCTGTTTTTT. The full variable domain, with the rest looked up from reference TRBV15 and TRBJ2-2, is DAMVIQNPRYQVTQFGKPVTLSCSQTLNHNVMYWYQQKSSQAPKLLFHYYDKDFNNEADTPDNFQSRRPNTSFCFLDIRSPGLGDTAMYLCATNGGPNTGELFFGEGSRLTVL.